In its sample, the clone carrying this T cell receptor beta chain was seen a few times. The data derive from a study of control samples from healthy donors and cancer patients. This CDR3 is built from 15 residues. Trimming at V came to 3 bases and at J to 7 bases, leaving 6 bases not matched to a gene. Germline V gives CDR1 MNHNS, CDR2 SASEGT. The protocol was immunoSEQ multiplex PCR, while the TCRdb copy is restricted to in-frame clones and leaves out a portion. The sample has under 450,000 clones, 80% to 95% seen once. The chain links TRBV6-1 to TRBJ1-4, with 9 bases aligning to TRBD1. The source of this sequence is a man in his forties with head and neck cancer. Sequenced material: PBMCs. The CDR3 DNA is TGTGCCAGCAGTGAGAGGACAGGGGTTGGTGAAAAACTGTTTTTT. Translating it yields CASSERTGVGEKLFF.